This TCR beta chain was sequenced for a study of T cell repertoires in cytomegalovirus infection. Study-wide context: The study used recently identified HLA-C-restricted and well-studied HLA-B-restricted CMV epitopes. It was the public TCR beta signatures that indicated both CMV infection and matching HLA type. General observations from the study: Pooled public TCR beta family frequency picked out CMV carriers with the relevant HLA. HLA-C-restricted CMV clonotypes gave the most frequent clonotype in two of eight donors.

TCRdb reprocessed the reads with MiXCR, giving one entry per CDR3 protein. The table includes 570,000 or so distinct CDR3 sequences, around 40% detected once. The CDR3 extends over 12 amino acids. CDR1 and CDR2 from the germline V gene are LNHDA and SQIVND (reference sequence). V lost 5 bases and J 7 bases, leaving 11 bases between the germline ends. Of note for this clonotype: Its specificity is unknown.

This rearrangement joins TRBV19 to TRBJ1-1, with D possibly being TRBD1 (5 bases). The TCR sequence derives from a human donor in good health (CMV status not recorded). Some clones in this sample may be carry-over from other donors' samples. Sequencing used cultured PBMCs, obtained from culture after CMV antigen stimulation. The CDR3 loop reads CASSPQGDEAFF. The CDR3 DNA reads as TGTGCCAGTAGTCCTCAGGGAGATGAAGCTTTCTTT.